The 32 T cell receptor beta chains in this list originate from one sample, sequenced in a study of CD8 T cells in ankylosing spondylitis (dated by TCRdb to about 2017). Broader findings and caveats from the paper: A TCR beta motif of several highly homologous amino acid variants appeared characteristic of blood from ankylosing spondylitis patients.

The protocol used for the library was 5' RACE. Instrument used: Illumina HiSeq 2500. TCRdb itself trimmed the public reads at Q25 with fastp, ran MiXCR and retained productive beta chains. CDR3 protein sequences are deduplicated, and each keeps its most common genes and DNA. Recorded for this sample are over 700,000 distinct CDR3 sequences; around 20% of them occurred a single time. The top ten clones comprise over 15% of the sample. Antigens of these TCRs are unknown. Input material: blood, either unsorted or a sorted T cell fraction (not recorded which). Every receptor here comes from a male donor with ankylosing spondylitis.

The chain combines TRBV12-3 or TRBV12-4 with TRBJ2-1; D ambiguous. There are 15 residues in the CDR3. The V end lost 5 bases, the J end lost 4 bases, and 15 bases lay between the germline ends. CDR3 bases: TGTGCCAGCAGTCCTAGGGAAGAGATTTACAATGAGCAGTTCTTC. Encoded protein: CASSPREEIYNEQFF.

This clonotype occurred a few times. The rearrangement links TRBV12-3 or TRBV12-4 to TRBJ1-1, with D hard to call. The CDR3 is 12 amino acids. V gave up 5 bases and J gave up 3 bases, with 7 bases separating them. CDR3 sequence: CASSLIDTEAFF. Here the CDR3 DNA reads TGTGCCAGCAGTCTCATTGACACTGAAGCTTTCTTT.

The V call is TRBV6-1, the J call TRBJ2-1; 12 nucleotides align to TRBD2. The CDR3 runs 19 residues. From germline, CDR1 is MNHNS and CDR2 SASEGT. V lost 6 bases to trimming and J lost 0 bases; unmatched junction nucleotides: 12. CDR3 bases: TGTGCCAGCAGACTCTCCCTAGCGGGAGGGCCCAGCTCCTACAATGAGCAGTTCTTC. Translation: CASRLSLAGGPSSYNEQFF.

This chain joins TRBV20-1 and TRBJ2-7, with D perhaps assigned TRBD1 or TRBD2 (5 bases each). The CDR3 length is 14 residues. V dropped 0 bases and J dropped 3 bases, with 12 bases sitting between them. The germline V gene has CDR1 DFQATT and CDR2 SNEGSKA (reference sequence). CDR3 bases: TGCAGTGCTAGAGATGGGCATGGGGGCTACGAGCAGTACTTC. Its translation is CSARDGHGGYEQYF.

This CDR3 reads CASKGTSGDNEQFF. For the CDR3, the DNA is TGTGCCAGCAAAGGGACTAGCGGGGACAATGAGCAGTTCTTC. The V call is TRBV2, the J call TRBJ2-1; 13 bases are shared with TRBD2. The CDR3 contains 14 residues. Germline trimming cut 7 bases from V and 5 bases from J; bases unmatched to any gene: 2. From germline, CDR1 is SNHLY and CDR2 FYNNEI.

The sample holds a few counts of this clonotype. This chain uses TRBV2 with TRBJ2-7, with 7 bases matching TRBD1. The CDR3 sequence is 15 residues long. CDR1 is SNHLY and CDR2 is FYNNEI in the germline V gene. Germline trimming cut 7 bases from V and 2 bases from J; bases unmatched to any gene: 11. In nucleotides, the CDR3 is TGTGCCAGCAACCAAGGGACAGCGGAGACCTACGAGCAGTACTTC. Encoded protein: CASNQGTAETYEQYF.

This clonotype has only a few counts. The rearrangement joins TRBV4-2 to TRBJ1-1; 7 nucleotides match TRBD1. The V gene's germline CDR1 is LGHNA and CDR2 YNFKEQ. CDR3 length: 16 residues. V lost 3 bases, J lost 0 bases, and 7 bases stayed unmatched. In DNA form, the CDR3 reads TGTGCCAGCAGCCACGCGGGACAGCGAATGAACACTGAAGCTTTCTTT. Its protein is CASSHAGQRMNTEAFF.

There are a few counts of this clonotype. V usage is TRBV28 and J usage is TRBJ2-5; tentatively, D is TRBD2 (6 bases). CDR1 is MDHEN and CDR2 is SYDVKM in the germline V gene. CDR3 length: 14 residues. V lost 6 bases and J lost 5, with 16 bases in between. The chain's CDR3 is CASSPAGFRETQYF. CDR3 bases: TGTGCCAGCAGCCCAGCGGGCTTTCGGGAGACCCAGTACTTC.

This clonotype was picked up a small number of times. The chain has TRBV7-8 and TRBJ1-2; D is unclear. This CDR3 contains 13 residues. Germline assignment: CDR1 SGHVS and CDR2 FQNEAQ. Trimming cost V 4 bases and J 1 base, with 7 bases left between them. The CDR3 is CASSSNDNYGYTF. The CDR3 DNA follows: TGTGCCAGCAGCTCCAACGATAACTATGGCTACACCTTC.

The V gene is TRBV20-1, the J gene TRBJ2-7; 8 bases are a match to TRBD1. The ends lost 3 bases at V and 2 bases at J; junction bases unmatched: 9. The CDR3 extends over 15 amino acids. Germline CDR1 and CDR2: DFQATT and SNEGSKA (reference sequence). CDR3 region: CSASKAGTGPYEQYF. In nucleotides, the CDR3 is TGCAGTGCTAGTAAAGCCGGGACAGGCCCCTACGAGCAGTACTTC.

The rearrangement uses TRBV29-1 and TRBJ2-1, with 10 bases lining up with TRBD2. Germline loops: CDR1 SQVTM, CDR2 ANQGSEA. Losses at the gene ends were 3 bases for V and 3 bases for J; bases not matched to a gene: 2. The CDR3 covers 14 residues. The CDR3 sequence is CSVESGGGYNEQFF. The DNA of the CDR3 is TGCAGCGTTGAGAGCGGGGGGGGCTACAATGAGCAGTTCTTC.

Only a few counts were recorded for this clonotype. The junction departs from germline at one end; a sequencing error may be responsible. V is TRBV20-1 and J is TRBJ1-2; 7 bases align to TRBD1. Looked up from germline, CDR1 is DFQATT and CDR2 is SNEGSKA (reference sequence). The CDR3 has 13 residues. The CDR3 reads CSAGEGAKYGYTF. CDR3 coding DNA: TGCAGTGCTGGAGAGGGGGCCAAATATGGCTACACCTTC.

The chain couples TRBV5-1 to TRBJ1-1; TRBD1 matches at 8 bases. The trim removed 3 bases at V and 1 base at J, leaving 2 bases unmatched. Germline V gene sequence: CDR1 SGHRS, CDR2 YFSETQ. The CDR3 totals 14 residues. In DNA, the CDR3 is TGCGCCAGCAGCTCCCAGGGGGCGAACACTGAAGCTTTCTTT. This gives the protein CASSSQGANTEAFF.

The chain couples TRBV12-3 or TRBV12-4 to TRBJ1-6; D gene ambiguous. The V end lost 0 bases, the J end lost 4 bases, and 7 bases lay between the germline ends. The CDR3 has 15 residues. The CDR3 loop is CASSLADSYNSPLHF. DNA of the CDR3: TGTGCCAGCAGTTTAGCTGATTCATATAATTCACCCCTCCACTTT.

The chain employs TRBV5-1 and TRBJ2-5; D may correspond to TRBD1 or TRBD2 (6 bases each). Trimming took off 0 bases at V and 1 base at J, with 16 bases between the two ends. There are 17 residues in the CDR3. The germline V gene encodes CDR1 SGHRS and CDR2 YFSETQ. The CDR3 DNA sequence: TGCGCCAGCAGCTTGGAAGGGGGGAACAGACTCCAAGAGACCCAGTACTTC. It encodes CASSLEGGNRLQETQYF.

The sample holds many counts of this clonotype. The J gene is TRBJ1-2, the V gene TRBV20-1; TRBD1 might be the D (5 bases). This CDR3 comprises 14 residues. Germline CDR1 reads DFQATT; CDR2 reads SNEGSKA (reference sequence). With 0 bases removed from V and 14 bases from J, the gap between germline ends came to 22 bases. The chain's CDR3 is CSARDPGGPIGKTF. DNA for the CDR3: TGCAGTGCTAGAGATCCGGGGGGACCTATAGGGAAGACCTTC.

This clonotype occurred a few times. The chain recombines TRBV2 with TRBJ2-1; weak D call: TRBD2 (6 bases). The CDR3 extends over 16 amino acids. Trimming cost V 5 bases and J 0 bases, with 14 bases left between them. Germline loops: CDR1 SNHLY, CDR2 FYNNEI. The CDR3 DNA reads TGTGCCAGCAGTTTGACTAGTGGCCTCTCCTACAATGAGCAGTTCTTC. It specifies CASSLTSGLSYNEQFF.

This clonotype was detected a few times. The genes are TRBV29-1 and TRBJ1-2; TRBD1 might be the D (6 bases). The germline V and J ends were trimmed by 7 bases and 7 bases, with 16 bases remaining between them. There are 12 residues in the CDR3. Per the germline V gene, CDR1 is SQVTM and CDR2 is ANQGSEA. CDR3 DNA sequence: TGCAGCGACCTACAGGGATTGGTTGGCTACACCTTC. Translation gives CSDLQGLVGYTF.

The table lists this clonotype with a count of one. This CDR3 is CASSQGRTAHIPSAQYF. CDR3 DNA: TGCGCCAGCAGCCAAGGGAGGACAGCCCATATCCCTTCGGCCCAGTACTTC. The gene calls are TRBV4-1 and TRBJ2-5; D possibly corresponds to TRBD1 (6 bases). The germline V and J ends were trimmed by 1 base and 9 bases, with 24 bases remaining between them. This CDR3 has 17 amino acids. CDR1 is MGHRA, CDR2 YSYEKL, per germline.

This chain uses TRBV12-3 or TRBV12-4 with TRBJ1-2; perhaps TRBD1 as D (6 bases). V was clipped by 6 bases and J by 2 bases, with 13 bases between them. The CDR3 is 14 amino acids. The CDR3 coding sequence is TGTGCCAGCAGGGGGGACACACTAAACTATGGCTACACCTTC. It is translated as CASRGDTLNYGYTF.

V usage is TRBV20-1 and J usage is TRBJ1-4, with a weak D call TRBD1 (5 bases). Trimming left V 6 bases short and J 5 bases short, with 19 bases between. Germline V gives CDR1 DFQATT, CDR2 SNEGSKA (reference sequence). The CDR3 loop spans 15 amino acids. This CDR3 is CSAPGGVPKNEKLFF. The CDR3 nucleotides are TGCAGTGCGCCCGGGGGGGTTCCAAAAAATGAAAAACTGTTTTTT.

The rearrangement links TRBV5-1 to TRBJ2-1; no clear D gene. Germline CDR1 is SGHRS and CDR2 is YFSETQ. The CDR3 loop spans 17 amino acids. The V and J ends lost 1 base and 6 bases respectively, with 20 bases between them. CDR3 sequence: CASSLPVGVTLSNEQFF. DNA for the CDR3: TGCGCCAGCAGCTTGCCCGTAGGTGTAACATTAAGCAATGAGCAGTTCTTC.

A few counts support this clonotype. CDR3 protein: CSANGGASGRADEQFF. The CDR3 DNA is TGCAGTGCTAACGGAGGGGCTAGCGGGAGGGCCGATGAGCAGTTCTTC. The V and J genes are TRBV20-1 and TRBJ2-1; 12 bases are a match to TRBD2. CDR1 and CDR2 from the germline V gene are DFQATT and SNEGSKA (reference sequence). V shed 4 bases and J 8 bases; nucleotides not matched to a gene: 12. The CDR3 runs 16 residues.

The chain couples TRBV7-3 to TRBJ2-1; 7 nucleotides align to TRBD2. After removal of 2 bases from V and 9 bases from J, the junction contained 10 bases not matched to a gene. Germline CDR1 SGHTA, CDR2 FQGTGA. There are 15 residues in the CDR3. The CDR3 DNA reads TGTGCCAGCAGCTTAGGGGGGGGACTTCGGAGTGAGCAGTTCTTC. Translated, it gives CASSLGGGLRSEQFF. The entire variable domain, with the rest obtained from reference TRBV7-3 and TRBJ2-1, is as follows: GAGVSQTPSNKVTEKGKYVELRCDPISGHTALYWYRQSLGQGPEFLIYFQGTGAADDSGLPNDRFFAVRPEGSVSTLKIQRTERGDSAVYLCASSLGGGLRSEQFFGPGTRLTVL.

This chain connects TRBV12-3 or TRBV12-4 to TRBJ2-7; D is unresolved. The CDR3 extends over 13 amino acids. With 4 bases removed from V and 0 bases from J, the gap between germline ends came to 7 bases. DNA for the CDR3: TGTGCCAGCAGTTCAAGGACCTCCTACGAGCAGTACTTC. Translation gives CASSSRTSYEQYF.

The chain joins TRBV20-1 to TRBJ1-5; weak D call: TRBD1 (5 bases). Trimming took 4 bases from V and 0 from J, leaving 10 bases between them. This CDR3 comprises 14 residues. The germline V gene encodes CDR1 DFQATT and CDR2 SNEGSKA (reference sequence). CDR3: CSATRTLSNQPQHF. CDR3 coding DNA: TGCAGTGCTACACGGACACTTAGCAATCAGCCCCAGCATTTT.

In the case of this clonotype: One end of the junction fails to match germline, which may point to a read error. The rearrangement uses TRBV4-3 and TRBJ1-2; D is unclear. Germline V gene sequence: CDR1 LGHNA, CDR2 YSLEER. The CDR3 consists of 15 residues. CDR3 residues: CARSQDRAGANGYTF. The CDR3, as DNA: TGCGCCAGAAGCCAAGATCGGGCAGGTGCAAATGGCTACACCTTC.

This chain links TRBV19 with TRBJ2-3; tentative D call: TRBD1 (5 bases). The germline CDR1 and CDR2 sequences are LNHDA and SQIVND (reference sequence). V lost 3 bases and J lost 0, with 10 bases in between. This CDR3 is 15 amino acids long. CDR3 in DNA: TGTGCCAGTAGTATTGGGCAGGGCAGCACAGATACGCAGTATTTT. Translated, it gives CASSIGQGSTDTQYF.

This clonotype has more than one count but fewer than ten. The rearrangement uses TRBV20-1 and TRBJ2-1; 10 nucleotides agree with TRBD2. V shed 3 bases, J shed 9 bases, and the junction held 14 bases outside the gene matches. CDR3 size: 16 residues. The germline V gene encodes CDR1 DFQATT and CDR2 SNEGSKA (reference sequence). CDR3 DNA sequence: TGCAGTGCTAGTGAAGGAGCGGGGGGGCCCGAGGGTGAGCAGTTCTTC. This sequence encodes CSASEGAGGPEGEQFF.

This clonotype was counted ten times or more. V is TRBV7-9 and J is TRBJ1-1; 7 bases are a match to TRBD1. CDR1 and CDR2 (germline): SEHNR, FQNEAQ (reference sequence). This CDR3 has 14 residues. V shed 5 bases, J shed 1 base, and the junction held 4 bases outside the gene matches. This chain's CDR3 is CASSPGQRNTEAFF. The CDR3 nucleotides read TGTGCCAGCAGCCCGGGACAGCGGAACACTGAAGCTTTCTTT.

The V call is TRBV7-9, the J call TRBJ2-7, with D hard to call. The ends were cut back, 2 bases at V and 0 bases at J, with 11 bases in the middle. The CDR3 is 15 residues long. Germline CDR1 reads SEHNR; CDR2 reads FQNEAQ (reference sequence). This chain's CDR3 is CASSLTGLSSYEQYF. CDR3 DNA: TGTGCCAGCAGCTTAACTGGCTTAAGCTCCTACGAGCAGTACTTC.

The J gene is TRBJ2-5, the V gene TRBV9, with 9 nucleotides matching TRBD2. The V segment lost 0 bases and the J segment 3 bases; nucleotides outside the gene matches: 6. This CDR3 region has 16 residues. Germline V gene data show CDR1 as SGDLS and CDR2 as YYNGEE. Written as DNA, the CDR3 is TGTGCCAGCAGCGTAGTCCCTAGCGGGGCGGAAGAGACCCAGTACTTC. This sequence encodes CASSVVPSGAEETQYF.